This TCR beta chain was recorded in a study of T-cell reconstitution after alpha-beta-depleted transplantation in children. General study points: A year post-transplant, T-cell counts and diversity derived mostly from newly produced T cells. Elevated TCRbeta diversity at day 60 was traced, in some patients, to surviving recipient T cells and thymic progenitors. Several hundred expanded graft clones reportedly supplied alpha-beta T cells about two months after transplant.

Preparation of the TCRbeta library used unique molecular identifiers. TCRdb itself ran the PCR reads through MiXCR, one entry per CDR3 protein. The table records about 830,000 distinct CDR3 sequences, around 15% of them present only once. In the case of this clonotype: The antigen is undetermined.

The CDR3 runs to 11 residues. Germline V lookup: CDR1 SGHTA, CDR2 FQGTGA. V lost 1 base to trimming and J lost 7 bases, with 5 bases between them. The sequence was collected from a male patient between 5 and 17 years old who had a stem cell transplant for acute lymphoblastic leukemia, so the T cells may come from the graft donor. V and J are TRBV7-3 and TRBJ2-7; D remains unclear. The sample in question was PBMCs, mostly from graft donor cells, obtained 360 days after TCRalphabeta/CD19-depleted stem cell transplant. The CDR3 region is CASSLRKEQYF. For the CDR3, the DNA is TGTGCCAGCAGCTTAAGGAAAGAGCAGTACTTC.